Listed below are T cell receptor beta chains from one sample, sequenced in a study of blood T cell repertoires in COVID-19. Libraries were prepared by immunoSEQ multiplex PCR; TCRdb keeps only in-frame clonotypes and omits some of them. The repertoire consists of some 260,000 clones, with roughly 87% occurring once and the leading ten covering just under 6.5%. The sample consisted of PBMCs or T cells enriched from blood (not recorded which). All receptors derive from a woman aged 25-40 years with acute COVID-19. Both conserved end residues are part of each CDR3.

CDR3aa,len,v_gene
CASSLSGLGDSDTQYF,16,TRBV28
CASSPAGVSTDTQYF,15,TRBV7-2
CASSVGQSSTEAFF,14,TRBV19
CASSIVGGPSTDTQYF,16,TRBV19
CASSQRPAGEKLFF,14,TRBV3-1/TRBV3-2
CAWTEGLQETQYF,13,TRBV30
CASSLLSGRSNNEQFF,16,TRBV28
CASSDTGNTIYF,12,TRBV5-1
CASSLLGQGADEQYF,15,TRBV7-2
CASSPNPRDTQYF,13,TRBV2
CASSPTGGWTEAFF,14,TRBV28
CATSDPYIPEQFF,13,TRBV24-1
CASSVRDSYEQYF,13,TRBV5-5
CASSLGRANTEAFF,14,TRBV5-6
CASSLLGQGDEAFF,14,TRBV28
CATTHNRADNSPLHF,15,TRBV6-5
CASIVGQNNYGYTF,14,TRBV6-5